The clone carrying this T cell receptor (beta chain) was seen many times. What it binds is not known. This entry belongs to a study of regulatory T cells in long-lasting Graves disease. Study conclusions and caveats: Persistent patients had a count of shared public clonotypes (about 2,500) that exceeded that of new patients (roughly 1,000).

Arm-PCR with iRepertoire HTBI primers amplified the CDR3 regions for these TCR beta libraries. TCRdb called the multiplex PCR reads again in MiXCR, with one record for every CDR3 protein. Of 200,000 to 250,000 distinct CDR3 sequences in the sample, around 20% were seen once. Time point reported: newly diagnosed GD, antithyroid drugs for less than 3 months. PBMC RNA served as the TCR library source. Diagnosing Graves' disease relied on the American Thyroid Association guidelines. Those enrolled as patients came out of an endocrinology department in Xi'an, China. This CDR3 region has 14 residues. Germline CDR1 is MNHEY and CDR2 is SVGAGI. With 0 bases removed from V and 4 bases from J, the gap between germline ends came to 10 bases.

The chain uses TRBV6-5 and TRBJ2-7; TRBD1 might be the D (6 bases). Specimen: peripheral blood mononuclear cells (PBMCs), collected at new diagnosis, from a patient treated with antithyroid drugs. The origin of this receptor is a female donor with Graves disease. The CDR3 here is CASSYSTGPYEQYF. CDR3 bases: TGTGCCAGCAGTTACTCAACAGGGCCGTACGAGCAGTACTTC.